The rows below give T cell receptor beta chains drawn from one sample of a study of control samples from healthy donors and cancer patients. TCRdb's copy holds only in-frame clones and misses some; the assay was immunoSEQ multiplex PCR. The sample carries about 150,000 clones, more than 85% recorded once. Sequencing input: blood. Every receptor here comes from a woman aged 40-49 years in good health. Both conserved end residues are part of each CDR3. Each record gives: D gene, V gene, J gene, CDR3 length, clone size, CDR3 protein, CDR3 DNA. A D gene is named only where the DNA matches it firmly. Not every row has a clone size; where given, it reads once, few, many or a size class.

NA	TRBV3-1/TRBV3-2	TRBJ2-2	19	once	CASSQEIWGTAQQAGELFF	TGTGCCAGCAGCCAAGAGATTTGGGGGACTGCACAACAGGCCGGGGAGCTGTTTTTT
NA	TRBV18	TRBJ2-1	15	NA	CASYLSSGAPNEQFF	TGTGCCAGCTACTTAAGTAGCGGCGCTCCAAATGAGCAGTTCTTC
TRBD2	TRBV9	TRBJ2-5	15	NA	CASSVGLGAGETQYF	TGTGCCAGCAGCGTGGGACTAGGGGCAGGAGAGACCCAGTACTTC
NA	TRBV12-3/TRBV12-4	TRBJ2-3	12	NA	CASRRVAYTQYF	TGTGCCAGCAGGAGGGTAGCATATACGCAGTATTTT
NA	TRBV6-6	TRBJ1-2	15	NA	CASTREDSGWDGYTF	TGTGCCAGCACCAGGGAAGATTCAGGATGGGATGGCTACACCTTC
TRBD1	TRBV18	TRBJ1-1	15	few	CASSPLTGTNTEAFF	TGTGCCAGCTCACCTTTGACAGGGACCAACACTGAAGCTTTCTTT
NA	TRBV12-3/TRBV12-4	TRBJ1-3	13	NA	CASSRTAGNTIYF	TGTGCCAGCAGCCGGACGGCCGGGAACACCATATATTTT
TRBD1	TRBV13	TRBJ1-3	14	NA	CASSFRQGANTIYF	TGTGCCAGCAGCTTTCGACAGGGGGCTAACACCATATATTTT
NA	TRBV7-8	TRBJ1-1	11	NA	CASSLNTEAFF	TGTGCCAGCAGCTTAAACACTGAAGCTTTCTTT
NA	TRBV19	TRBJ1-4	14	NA	CASADSATNEKLFF	TGTGCCAGCGCCGACTCTGCAACTAATGAAAAACTGTTTTTT
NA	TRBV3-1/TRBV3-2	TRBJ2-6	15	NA	CASSPTNSGANVLTF	TGTGCCAGCAGCCCGACAAACTCTGGGGCCAACGTCCTGACTTTC
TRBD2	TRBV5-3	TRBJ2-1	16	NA	CARMVEGYSGVNEQFF	TGTGCCAGAATGGTCGAGGGGTATAGCGGGGTTAATGAGCAGTTCTTC
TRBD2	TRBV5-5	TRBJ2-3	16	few	CASRPWEGEGTDTQYF	TGTGCCAGCAGACCGTGGGAGGGTGAAGGGACAGATACGCAGTATTTT
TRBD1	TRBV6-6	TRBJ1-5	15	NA	CASSSGQGARQPQHF	TGTGCCAGCAGTTCAGGACAGGGGGCACGTCAGCCCCAGCATTTT
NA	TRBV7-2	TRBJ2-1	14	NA	CASSSRTEHNEQFF	TGTGCCAGCAGCTCCAGGACAGAGCACAATGAGCAGTTCTTC
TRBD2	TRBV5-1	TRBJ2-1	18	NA	CASSPGTSGGSSYNEQFF	TGCGCCAGCAGCCCCGGGACTAGCGGGGGGAGCTCCTACAATGAGCAGTTCTTC
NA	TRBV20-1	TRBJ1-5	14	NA	CSASLEGTGQPQHF	TGCAGTGCTAGTTTAGAGGGAACAGGCCAGCCCCAGCATTTT
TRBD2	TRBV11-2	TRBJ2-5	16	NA	CASSRNPGPGGKTQYF	TGTGCCAGCAGCCGGAACCCCGGGCCGGGGGGGAAGACCCAGTACTTC
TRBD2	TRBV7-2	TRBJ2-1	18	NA	CASSLQRGGPSSYNEQFF	TGTGCCAGCAGCTTACAGCGGGGGGGCCCCAGTTCCTACAATGAGCAGTTCTTC
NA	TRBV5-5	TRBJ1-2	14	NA	CASRSDLTPEGYTF	TGTGCCAGCAGATCGGACCTGACCCCCGAGGGCTACACCTTC
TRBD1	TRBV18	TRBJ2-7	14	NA	CASSPSGGPYEQYF	TGTGCCAGCTCACCATCAGGGGGCCCCTACGAGCAGTACTTC
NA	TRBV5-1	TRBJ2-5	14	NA	CASSYTVYQETQYF	TGCGCCAGCAGCTACACAGTGTACCAAGAGACCCAGTACTTC
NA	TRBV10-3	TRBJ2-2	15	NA	CAISESRQGNGELFF	TGTGCCATCAGTGAGTCGCGTCAGGGGAACGGGGAGCTGTTTTTT
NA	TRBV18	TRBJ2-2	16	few	CASSPRGGANTGELFF	TGTGCCAGCTCTCCGAGAGGAGGAGCGAACACCGGGGAGCTGTTTTTT
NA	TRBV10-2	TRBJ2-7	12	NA	CASSPGPNEQYF	TGCGCCAGCAGCCCGGGACCTAACGAGCAGTACTTC
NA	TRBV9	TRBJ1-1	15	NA	CASSAGGTGNTEAFF	TGTGCCAGCAGCGCCGGGGGGACGGGGAACACTGAAGCTTTCTTT
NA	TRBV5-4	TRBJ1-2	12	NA	CASSFQGYGYTF	TGTGCCAGCAGCTTCCAGGGATATGGCTACACCTTC